A selection of T cell receptor beta chains follows, all from one sample in a study of T cells in lung cancer brain metastases. Sequenced by immunoSEQ multiplex PCR; TCRdb stores in-frame clones only, minus some. The table has 5,000 or so clones, more than 75% seen once; the top ten hold 9.2%. Sequencing was carried out using tumor tissue from a brain metastasis. The receptor set was obtained from a woman between 50 and 59 years old with non-small cell lung cancer that had spread to the brain. Each CDR3 is given with its conserved first and last residue. Fields, in order: D gene, V gene, clone size, J gene, CDR3 DNA, CDR3 protein. A D gene is named only where the DNA matches it firmly. Clone size, where shown, is once, few, many, or a class for clones that have expanded.

TRBD1,TRBV19,.,TRBJ2-6,TGTGCCAGTGGGGACAGGGGATCAGCAGGGGCCAACGTCCTGACTTTC,CASGDRGSAGANVLTF
.,TRBV9,.,TRBJ1-1,TGTGCCAGCAGCGTAGACAGGGACACTGAAGCTTTCTTT,CASSVDRDTEAFF
TRBD1,TRBV4-3,.,TRBJ2-1,TGCGCCAGCAGCCAAGATATCGGACAGGGCTGGAATGAGCAGTTCTTC,CASSQDIGQGWNEQFF
.,TRBV5-1,few,TRBJ1-2,TGCGCCAGCAGCTTGCAGGGAGAGGAGGGCTACACCTTC,CASSLQGEEGYTF
.,TRBV27,.,TRBJ2-2,TGTGCCAGCAGTTCCCAACAATGGGAAGGCCTGGTCGGGGAGCTGTTTTTT,CASSSQQWEGLVGELFF
.,TRBV2,.,TRBJ1-5,TGTGCCAGCACCCAAGGGGAAGAGAGGGTCGGTCAGCCCCAGCATTTT,CASTQGEERVGQPQHF
TRBD2,TRBV15,.,TRBJ2-1,TGTGCCACCAGCAGAGAACTAGCGGGCCGGGGACAGTTCTTC,CATSRELAGRGQFF
.,TRBV28,.,TRBJ1-4,TGTGCCACCCAAACAGGGACGGGTGAAAAACTGTTTTTT,CATQTGTGEKLFF
.,TRBV9,once,TRBJ1-5,TGTGCCAGCAGCCCCCGGGAGGTCAATCAGCCCCAGCATTTT,CASSPREVNQPQHF
TRBD1,TRBV7-9,.,TRBJ1-5,TGTGCCAGCAGCTTAGTTACAGGGGTTGGCAATCAGCCCCAGCATTTT,CASSLVTGVGNQPQHF
.,TRBV4-3,.,TRBJ1-1,TGCGCCAGCAGCCTGAGCCCTCCAGACACTGAAGCTTTCTTT,CASSLSPPDTEAFF
.,TRBV11-2,.,TRBJ2-1,TGTGCCAGCAGCTTAGCCCACTTCAGCTCCTACAATGAGCAATTCTTC,CASSLAHFSSYNEQFF
.,TRBV29-1,.,TRBJ2-7,TGCAGCGTGGGGACGGCCAGCTCCTACGAGCAGTACTTC,CSVGTASSYEQYF
TRBD2,TRBV7-2,few,TRBJ2-1,TGTGCCAGCAGCTTAGCCGACCTAGCGGGAGGTCCGTTCTTC,CASSLADLAGGPFF
.,TRBV5-1,.,TRBJ2-3,TGCGCCAGCAGCTTGCTAGGATCAAGCACAGATACGCAGTATTTT,CASSLLGSSTDTQYF
.,TRBV7-8,.,TRBJ1-4,TGTGCCAGCAGCGGGGGCCCAGGCGGGGAAAAACTGTTTTTT,CASSGGPGGEKLFF
TRBD2,TRBV7-7,.,TRBJ2-1,TGTGCTAGCAGCTTAGGACTAGCGGGATCCTTCGGTGAGCAGTTCTTC,CASSLGLAGSFGEQFF
.,TRBV9,.,TRBJ2-1,TGTGCCAGCAGCGTAGATTCTTGGGGGACGGGATACAATGAGCAGTTCTTC,CASSVDSWGTGYNEQFF
TRBD1,TRBV18,.,TRBJ1-6,TGTGCCAGCTCACCACGACAGGGTGATTCACCCCTCCACTTT,CASSPRQGDSPLHF
.,TRBV20-1,few,TRBJ2-3,TGCAGTGCTAGTCCAGATACGCAGTATTTT,CSASPDTQYF
.,TRBV7-8,.,TRBJ1-5,TGTGCCAGCAGCGGCAGAAATCAGCCCCAGCATTTT,CASSGRNQPQHF
.,TRBV11-2,.,TRBJ2-5,TGTGCCAGCAGCTTAGGGAAAGAGACCCAGTACTTC,CASSLGKETQYF
.,TRBV7-6,.,TRBJ2-7,TGTGCCAGCAGCTCCAGACCGGGACACACCTACGAGCAGTACTTC,CASSSRPGHTYEQYF
.,TRBV6-1,.,TRBJ2-3,TGTGCCAGCAGTGTTACGCGAGGCCCACCCACAGATACGCAGTATTTT,CASSVTRGPPTDTQYF
TRBD2,TRBV7-3,once,TRBJ2-1,TGTGCCAGCAGCCGGACTAGCGGGAGGATGGATGAGCAGTTCTTC,CASSRTSGRMDEQFF
.,TRBV11-1,.,TRBJ1-1,TGTGCCAGCAGCCTGAGCCGGGGCAGTCCTCAAGAAGCTTTCTTT,CASSLSRGSPQEAFF
.,TRBV28,.,TRBJ1-2,TGTGCCAGCAGCTCACCCCGGGACGGCAACTATGGCTACACCTTC,CASSSPRDGNYGYTF
TRBD1,TRBV11-3,.,TRBJ2-2,TGTGCCAGCAGCCTAGACCAATCCGGGACAGCGAACACCGGGGAGCTGTTTTTT,CASSLDQSGTANTGELFF
.,TRBV25-1,once,TRBJ1-1,TGTGCCAGCAGTGAACGGAGGAAAGCTTTCTTT,CASSERRKAFF